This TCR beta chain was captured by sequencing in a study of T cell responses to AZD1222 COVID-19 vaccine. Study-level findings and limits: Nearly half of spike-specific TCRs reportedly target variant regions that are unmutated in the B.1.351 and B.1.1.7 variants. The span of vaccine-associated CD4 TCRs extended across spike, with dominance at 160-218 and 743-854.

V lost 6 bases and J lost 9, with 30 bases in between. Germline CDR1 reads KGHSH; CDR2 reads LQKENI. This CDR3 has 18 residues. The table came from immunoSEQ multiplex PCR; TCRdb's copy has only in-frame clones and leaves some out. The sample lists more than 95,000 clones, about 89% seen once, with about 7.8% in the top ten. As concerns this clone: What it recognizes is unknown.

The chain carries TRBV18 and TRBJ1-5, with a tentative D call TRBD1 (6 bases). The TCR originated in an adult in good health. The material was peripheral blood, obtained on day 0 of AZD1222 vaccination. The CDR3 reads CASSPKGIGQTDLPPQHF. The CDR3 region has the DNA TGTGCCAGCTCCCCTAAGGGAATCGGACAGACGGACCTTCCGCCCCAGCATTTT.